Each of the 8 T cell receptor beta chains below was sequenced from the same sample in a study of shared clonotypes between healthy human individuals. Repertoires were generated with immunoSEQ multiplex PCR, while TCRdb's copy carries only in-frame clones and drops some. Found here are 800,000 to 1,200,000 clones, more than 75% of them singletons; the top ten hold approximately 0.5%. What was sequenced was memory CD4+ T cells from PBMCs. Subset reported: CD45RA-negative fraction. The origin of the receptors is a man aged 18 to 29 in good health. Some clones in this sample may be carry-over from other donors' samples.

This clone was seen only once. The gene calls are TRBV7-8 and TRBJ2-3, with TRBD2 matching over 7 bases. CDR1 and CDR2 from the germline V gene are SGHVS and FQNEAQ. Trimming removed 1 base from V and 8 bases from J; junction bases left unmatched: 6. The CDR3 is 14 amino acids. The CDR3 DNA reads TGTGCCAGCAGCTTAGATCGGTGGGGGGGTACGCAGTATTTT. This gives the protein CASSLDRWGGTQYF.

The chain couples TRBV12-5 to TRBJ1-1; perhaps TRBD1 as D (5 bases). CDR3 length: 14 residues. Between the trimmed V and J ends, which lost 6 bases and 9 bases, there was a span of 20 bases. Germline V gives CDR1 LGHNT, CDR2 FRNRAP. This CDR3 is CASGLGDGGLKAFF. CDR3 nucleotides: TGTGCTAGTGGCTTAGGGGACGGCGGGTTAAAAGCTTTCTTT.

The genes are TRBV4-1 and TRBJ1-5; 10 nucleotides agree with TRBD1. Per the germline V gene, CDR1 is MGHRA and CDR2 is YSYEKL. The CDR3 covers 18 residues. Germline trimming cut 3 bases from V and 1 base from J; bases unmatched to any gene: 9. The CDR3 protein is CASSQGPGQGMSNQPQHF. For the CDR3, the DNA is TGCGCCAGCAGCCAGGGACCGGGACAGGGGATGAGCAATCAGCCCCAGCATTTT.

This clone was observed once. J is TRBJ1-1 and V is TRBV7-3; D unresolved. Germline loops: CDR1 SGHTA, CDR2 FQGTGA. The ends were cut back, 5 bases at V and 4 bases at J, with 11 bases in the middle. The CDR3 loop spans 13 amino acids. CDR3: CASSADGRTEAFF. Written as DNA, the CDR3 is TGTGCCAGCAGCGCTGACGGACGCACTGAAGCTTTCTTT.

This chain links TRBV5-1 with TRBJ2-1; D gene uncertain. Germline V gene data show CDR1 as SGHRS and CDR2 as YFSETQ. Trimming cost V 1 base and J 5 bases, with 13 bases left between them. The CDR3 sequence is 15 residues long. The CDR3 coding sequence is TGCGCCAGCAGCTTGTTAGCCCCGCTGGACAATGAGCAGTTCTTC. The encoded protein is CASSLLAPLDNEQFF.

The rearrangement uses TRBV5-8 and TRBJ2-3; the match to TRBD2 covers 13 bases. Trimming took 9 bases from V and 4 from J; bases not matched to a gene: 5. The CDR3 covers 14 residues. Germline V gene data show CDR1 as SGHTS and CDR2 as YDEGEE. CDR3 DNA: TGTGCCACAGGACTAGCGGGAGTGGCAGATACGCAGTATTTT. It translates to CATGLAGVADTQYF.

This chain links TRBV7-9 with TRBJ2-1; D gene uncertain. The germline V and J ends were trimmed by 2 bases and 9 bases, with 8 bases remaining between them. CDR3 length: 12 amino acids. CDR1 is SEHNR, CDR2 FQNEAQ, per germline (reference sequence). The CDR3 spells CASSLFHSEQFF. DNA for the CDR3: TGTGCCAGCAGCTTATTTCACTCTGAGCAGTTCTTC.

This clone was found a few times. CDR3 nucleotide sequence: TGTGCCAGCTCACCAGATGGGACGGCGGCGCAGTACTTC. As protein: CASSPDGTAAQYF. J is TRBJ2-7 and V is TRBV18, with D perhaps being TRBD1 or TRBD2 (5 bases each). The CDR3 has 13 amino acids. V was clipped by 2 bases and J by 9 bases, with 14 bases between them. From germline, CDR1 is KGHSH and CDR2 LQKENI.